This T cell receptor (beta chain) emerged from a study of blood T cell repertoires in COVID-19 (dated by TCRdb to about 2020). Notes on the research overall: Collaborator samples came from the United States, Italy and Spain and covered acute and convalescent phases of COVID-19. The material from the prospective study consisted of cDNA or gDNA derived from T cells, B-cell-depleted T cells, or PBMCs. Subjects who had been exposed to COVID-19, were actively infected with it, or had recovered from it provided the deeply sampled blood TCRbeta repertoires that made up the dataset. A freely available public database, intended as a resource for researchers studying the immune response to SARS-CoV-2, is where the repertoires were released. Samples were obtained from the ongoing ImmuneRACE study (first 160 participants) and from roughly 1,300 subjects provided by 6 global collaborators. The sample metadata nearly always contained a de-identified subject ID, COVID-19 status, age in years and sex. Where available, HLA class I and class II types were obtained from metadata supplied by the sample provider rather than from assay-based typing. General study outcomes and caveats: Clinical and demographic metadata were provided uncurated, with the amount varying by source and participant.

Collaborating institutions collected whole blood in K2EDTA tubes following their own protocols. For TCRbeta analysis, collaborators shipped samples in one of three forms: frozen whole blood, isolated PBMCs, or DNA extracted from either of those sample types. Comments on this clone: The antigen it recognizes is unknown. Per-base quality was not reported, and no clone a single base away is much larger than it.

TCRbeta CDR3 regions were amplified from genomic DNA using the immunoSEQ Assay, a bias-controlled multiplex PCR. As for the authors' bioinformatics: The number of nucleated cells in each sample was estimated from the amplification of reference gene primers within the assay. To quantify the absolute abundance of each unique TCRbeta CDR3 rearrangement, sequence reads were collapsed and filtered. For each sample, productive Simpson clonality was calculated as the square root of Simpson's diversity index over productive rearrangements. Not all clones reach the TCRdb copy of this immuneACCESS table, which keeps in-frame sequences only. Checked studies attribute under half of the gap to unresolved V genes and leave the rest unexplained. V, J and clone size are taken as reported in that table, and D and trimming were inferred from the DNA itself. In this sample the table shows a few hundred thousand clones, roughly 80% of which occur a single time. 3% to 4% of the sample lies in the top ten.

The CDR3 goes from the cysteine to the phenylalanine over 19 residues. CDR3 DNA only is kept here, 57 bases in frame from base 1. Trimming removed 6 bases from V and 0 bases from J; the gene matches leave 15 bases unexplained. The germline V gene specifies SGHVS as CDR1 and FNYEAQ as CDR2. The rearranged chain carries TRBV7-6 and TRBJ2-1; 9 bases in the middle match TRBD1. Sequencing input: peripheral blood. The sequence was obtained from a woman aged 18-30 years with acute or convalescent COVID-19. The DNA sequence reads TGTGCCAGCAGAGCCCAGCCTGGGACAGGGCTTAGCTCCTACAATGAGCAGTTCTTC. Its product reads: CASRAQPGTGLSSYNEQFF. The full variable domain, completed from the reference TRBV7-6 and TRBJ2-1 proteins outside the CDR3, reads GAGVSQSPRYKVTKRGQDVALRCDPISGHVSLYWYRQALGQGPEFLTYFNYEAQQDKSGLPNDRFSAERPEGSISTLTIQRTEQRDSAMYRCASRAQPGTGLSSYNEQFFGPGTRLTVL.